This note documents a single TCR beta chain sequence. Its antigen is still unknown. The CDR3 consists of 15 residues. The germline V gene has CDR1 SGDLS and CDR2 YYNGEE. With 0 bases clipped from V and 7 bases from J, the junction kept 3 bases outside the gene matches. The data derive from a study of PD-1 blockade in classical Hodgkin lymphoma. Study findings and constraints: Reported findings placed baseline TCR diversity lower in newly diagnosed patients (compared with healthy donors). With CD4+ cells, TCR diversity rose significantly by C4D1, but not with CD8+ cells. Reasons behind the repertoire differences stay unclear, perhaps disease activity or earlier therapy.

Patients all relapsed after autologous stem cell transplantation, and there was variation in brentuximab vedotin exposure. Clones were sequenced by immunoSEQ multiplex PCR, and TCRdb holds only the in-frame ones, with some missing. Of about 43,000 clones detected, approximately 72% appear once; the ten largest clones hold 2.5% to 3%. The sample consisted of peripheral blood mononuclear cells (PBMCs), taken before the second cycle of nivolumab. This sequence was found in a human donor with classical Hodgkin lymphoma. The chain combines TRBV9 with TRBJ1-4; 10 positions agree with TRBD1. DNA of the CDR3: TGTGCCAGCAGCGTAGGACAGGGGGCAGGTGAAAAACTGTTTTTT. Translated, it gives CASSVGQGAGEKLFF.